This T cell receptor (beta chain) was recorded in a study of blood T cell repertoires in COVID-19. Looking at the study overall: From the United States, Italy and Spain came samples of acute and convalescent COVID-19. PBMCs, B-cell-depleted T cells, or T cells provided the cDNA or gDNA that made up the material.

The table lists this clone with a count of one. Study processing details: Estimates of nucleated cell counts were drawn from the amplification of reference gene primers. TCRdb's table, derived via immunoSEQ multiplex PCR, lists solely in-frame clones and lacks some. D and trimming were read from the DNA, whereas the V and J calls and clone size are those reported in that table. In the table there are approximately 300,000 clones, 87% of which are singletons. Trimming took 6 bases from V and 2 from J; bases not matched to a gene: 5. Germline V gene data show CDR1 as SGHNT and CDR2 as YYREEE (reference sequence). This CDR3 region has 15 residues.

This chain links TRBV5-4 with TRBJ2-6, with 7 bases identical to TRBD1. The TCR comes from a man younger than 35 with active or convalescent COVID-19. The sequenced sample consisted of peripheral blood. The CDR3 loop is CASTRDRAGANVLTF. CDR3 nucleotide sequence: TGTGCCAGCACCAGAGACAGGGCTGGGGCCAACGTCCTGACTTTC.